A selection of T cell receptor beta chains follows, all from one sample in a study of blood T cell repertoires in COVID-19. Clones were sequenced by immunoSEQ multiplex PCR, and TCRdb holds only the in-frame ones, with some missing. The sample has 130,000 to 150,000 clones, around nine tenths seen once. Sequenced: peripheral blood. Receptors originate from a human donor in a cohort sampled during active COVID-19. Each CDR3 is given with its conserved first and last residue. A D gene is named only where the DNA matches it firmly. Clone size appears in some rows only: once, few, many, or a class for an expanded clone.

>TRBJ2-1|.|.|TRBV10-1
TGCGCCAGCATCACGGATGAGCAGTTCTTC
CASITDEQFF
>TRBJ2-7|.|.|TRBV2
TGTGCCAGCAAGAAGGACAGCCACTACGAGCAGTACTTC
CASKKDSHYEQYF
>TRBJ2-1|.|.|TRBV15
TGTGCCACCGGTAGCGGATTTGGGTACAATGAGCAGTTCTTC
CATGSGFGYNEQFF
>TRBJ2-5|TRBD1|.|TRBV7-6
TGTGCCAGCAGCTATGAAAGTTCCTGGACAGGGGGTTGGGAGACCCAGTACTTC
CASSYESSWTGGWETQYF
>TRBJ2-7|TRBD2|.|TRBV7-2
TGTGCCAGCAGCTTAGGGACTAGCGGGTCCTACGAGCAGTACTTC
CASSLGTSGSYEQYF
>TRBJ1-6|.|.|TRBV28
TGTGCCAGCAGCTCCCGGTCACCCCTCCACTTT
CASSSRSPLHF
>TRBJ2-3|.|.|TRBV18
TGTGCCAGCTCACTCCACAGTTCTAGCACAGATACGCAGTATTTT
CASSLHSSSTDTQYF
>TRBJ1-6|TRBD1|.|TRBV10-3
TGTGCCATCAGTGCAGGACAGGGGGGATCACCCCTCCACTTT
CAISAGQGGSPLHF
>TRBJ2-7|.|.|TRBV6-2/TRBV6-3
TGTGCCAGCAGTCCGGCAGGGCGGAGCTCCTACGAGCAGTACTTC
CASSPAGRSSYEQYF
>TRBJ1-2|.|.|TRBV30
TGTGCCTGGAGTGTACAGGCGGGGGTTCAAAGTTTCTATGGCTACACCTTC
CAWSVQAGVQSFYGYTF
>TRBJ2-5|.|.|TRBV11-3
TGTGCCAGCAGCTTAGTAGGGGGTCCCCAAGAGACCCAGTACTTC
CASSLVGGPQETQYF
>TRBJ2-5|.|.|TRBV7-3
TGTGCCAGCAGCTTAACCTACCAAGAGACCCAGTACTTC
CASSLTYQETQYF
>TRBJ2-7|.|.|TRBV27
TGTGCCAGCAGTTTAGTGGGAACGGGGATGGCGAATGAGCAGTACTTC
CASSLVGTGMANEQYF
>TRBJ2-7|TRBD1|.|TRBV5-1
TGCGCCAGCAGCCCCACACCGGGACAGACCTACGAGCAGTACTTC
CASSPTPGQTYEQYF
>TRBJ1-2|TRBD1|.|TRBV14
TGTGCCAGCAGCCAAGGGACAGGAGCTAACTATGGCTACACCTTC
CASSQGTGANYGYTF
>TRBJ1-4|.|.|TRBV4-3
TGCGCCAGCAGCCAAGATTTGTCGGGGAATGAAAAACTGTTTTTT
CASSQDLSGNEKLFF
>TRBJ2-1|TRBD2|few|TRBV11-2
TGTGCCAGCAGGGTAGCGGGAGGGGAGCAGTTCTTC
CASRVAGGEQFF
>TRBJ2-7|TRBD1|.|TRBV28
TGTGCCAGCAGTTTAGGTACAGGGGCAAATTACGAGCAGTACTTC
CASSLGTGANYEQYF
>TRBJ1-1|.|.|TRBV30
TGTGCCTGGAGTTATGAGGGGGACACTGAAGCTTTCTTT
CAWSYEGDTEAFF
>TRBJ2-2|TRBD2|.|TRBV10-3
TGTGCCATCAGGCCGGGACTAGAGAACACCGGGGAGCTGTTTTTT
CAIRPGLENTGELFF
>TRBJ2-5|TRBD2|few|TRBV6-1
TGTGCCAGCAGTGCACTAGCGGGAGTCCAGCAAGAGACCCAGTACTTC
CASSALAGVQQETQYF
>TRBJ2-2|TRBD1|.|TRBV3-1/TRBV3-2
TGTGCCAGCAGCCCCGGACGACAGGGGGGCCGGGAGCTGTTTTTT
CASSPGRQGGRELFF
>TRBJ1-2|.|.|TRBV7-2
TGTGCCAGCAGCCCGGCTGGGGGGAGGAACTATGGCTACACCTTC
CASSPAGGRNYGYTF
>TRBJ1-5|.|once|TRBV7-2
TGTGCCAGCAGCTTGGGTCAGGGAGGGGCGGGGCAGCCCCAGCATTTT
CASSLGQGGAGQPQHF
>TRBJ1-1|TRBD1|.|TRBV7-9
TGTGCCAGCAGCTTACAGGGGGGGAACACTGAAGCTTTCTTT
CASSLQGGNTEAFF
>TRBJ2-7|.|.|TRBV7-2
TGTGCCAGCAGCTTTTCCCAGGGACTCTCCTACGAGCAGTACTTC
CASSFSQGLSYEQYF
>TRBJ2-1|.|.|TRBV11-3
TGTGCCAGCAGCTCCGGGGGAGTCGAGCAGTTCTTC
CASSSGGVEQFF
>TRBJ2-1|.|once|TRBV10-1
TGCGCCAGCAGTGAGTCTAGTGACAGCCTCGGTGAGCAGTTCTTC
CASSESSDSLGEQFF